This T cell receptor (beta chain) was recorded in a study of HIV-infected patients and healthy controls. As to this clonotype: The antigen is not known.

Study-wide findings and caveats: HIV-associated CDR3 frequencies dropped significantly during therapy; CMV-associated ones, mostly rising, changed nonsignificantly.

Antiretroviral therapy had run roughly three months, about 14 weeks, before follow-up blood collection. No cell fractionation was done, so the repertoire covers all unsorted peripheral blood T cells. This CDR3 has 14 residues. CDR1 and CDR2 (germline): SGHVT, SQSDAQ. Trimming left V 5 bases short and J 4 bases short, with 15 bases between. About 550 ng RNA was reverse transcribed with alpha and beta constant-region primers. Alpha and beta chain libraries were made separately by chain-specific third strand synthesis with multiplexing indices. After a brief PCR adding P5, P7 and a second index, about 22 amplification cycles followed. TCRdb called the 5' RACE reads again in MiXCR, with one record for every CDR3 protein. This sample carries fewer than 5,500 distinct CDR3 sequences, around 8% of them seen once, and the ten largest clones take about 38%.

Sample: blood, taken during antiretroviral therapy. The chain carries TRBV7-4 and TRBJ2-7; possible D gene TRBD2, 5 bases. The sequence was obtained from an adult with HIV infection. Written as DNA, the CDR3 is TGTGCCAGCAGCCCAGCGGACGGATCTTACGAGCAGTACTTC. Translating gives CASSPADGSYEQYF.